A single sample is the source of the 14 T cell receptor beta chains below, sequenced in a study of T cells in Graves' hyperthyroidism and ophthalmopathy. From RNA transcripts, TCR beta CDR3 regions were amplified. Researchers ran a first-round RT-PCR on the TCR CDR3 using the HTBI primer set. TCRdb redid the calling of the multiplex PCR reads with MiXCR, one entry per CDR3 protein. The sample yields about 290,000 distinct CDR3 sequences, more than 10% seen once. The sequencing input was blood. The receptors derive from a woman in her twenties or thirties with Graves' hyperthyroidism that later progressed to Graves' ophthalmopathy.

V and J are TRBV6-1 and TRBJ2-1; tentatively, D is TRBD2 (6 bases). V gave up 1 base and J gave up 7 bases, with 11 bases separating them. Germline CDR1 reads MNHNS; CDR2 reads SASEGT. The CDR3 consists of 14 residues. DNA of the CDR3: TGTGCCAGCAGTGAAGGGGAGGTCGGAAATGAGCAGTTCTTC. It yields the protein CASSEGEVGNEQFF.

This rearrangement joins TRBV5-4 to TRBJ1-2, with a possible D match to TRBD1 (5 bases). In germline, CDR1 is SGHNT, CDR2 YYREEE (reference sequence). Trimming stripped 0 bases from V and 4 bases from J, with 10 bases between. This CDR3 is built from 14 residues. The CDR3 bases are TGTGCCAGCAGCTTGGATACTGGGGCCTATGGCTACACCTTC. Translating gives CASSLDTGAYGYTF.

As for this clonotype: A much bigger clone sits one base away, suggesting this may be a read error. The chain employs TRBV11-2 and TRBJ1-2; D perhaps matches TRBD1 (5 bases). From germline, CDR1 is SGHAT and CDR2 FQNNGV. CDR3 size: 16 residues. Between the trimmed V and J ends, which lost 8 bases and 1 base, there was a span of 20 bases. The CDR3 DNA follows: TGTGCCAGCGGCCGAAGGGGTTTTATTAGTAACTATGGCTACACCTTC. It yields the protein CASGRRGFISNYGYTF.

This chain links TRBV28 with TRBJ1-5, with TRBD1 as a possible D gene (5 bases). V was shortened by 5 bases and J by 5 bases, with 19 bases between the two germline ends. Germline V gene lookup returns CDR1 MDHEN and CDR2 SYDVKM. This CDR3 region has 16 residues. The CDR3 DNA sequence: TGTGCCAGCAGTCCCCTCGGGGGGGGTAGTGATCAGCCCCAGCATTTT. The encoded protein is CASSPLGGGSDQPQHF.

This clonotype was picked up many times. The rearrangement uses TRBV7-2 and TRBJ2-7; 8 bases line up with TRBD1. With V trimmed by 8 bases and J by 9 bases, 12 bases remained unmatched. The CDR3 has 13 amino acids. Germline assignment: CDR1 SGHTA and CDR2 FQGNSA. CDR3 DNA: TGTGCCAGCGGCTCCGGGACAGGCCCAGGGCAGTACTTC. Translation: CASGSGTGPGQYF.

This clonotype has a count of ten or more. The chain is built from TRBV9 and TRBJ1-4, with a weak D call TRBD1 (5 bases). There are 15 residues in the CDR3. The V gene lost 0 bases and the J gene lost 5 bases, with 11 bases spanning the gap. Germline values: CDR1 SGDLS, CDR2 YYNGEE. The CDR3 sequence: CASSVVPGMNEKLFF. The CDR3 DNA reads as TGTGCCAGCAGCGTAGTGCCAGGGATGAATGAAAAACTGTTTTTT. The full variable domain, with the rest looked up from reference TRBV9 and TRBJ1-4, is DSGVTQTPKHLITATGQRVTLRCSPRSGDLSVYWYQQSLDQGLQFLIQYYNGEERAKGNILERFSAQQFPDLHSELNLSSLELGDSALYFCASSVVPGMNEKLFFGSGTQLSVL.

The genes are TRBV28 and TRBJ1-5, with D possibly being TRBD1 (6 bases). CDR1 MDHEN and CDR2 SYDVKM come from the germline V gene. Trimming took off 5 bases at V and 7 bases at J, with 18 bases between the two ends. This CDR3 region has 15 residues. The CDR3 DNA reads TGTGCCAGCAGTCTCCCCTCCGGGACATGGCAGCCCCAGCATTTT. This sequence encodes CASSLPSGTWQPQHF.

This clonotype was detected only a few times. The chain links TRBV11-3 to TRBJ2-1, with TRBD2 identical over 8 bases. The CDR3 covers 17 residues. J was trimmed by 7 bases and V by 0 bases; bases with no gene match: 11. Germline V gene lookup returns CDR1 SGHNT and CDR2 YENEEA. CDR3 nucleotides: TGTGCCAGCAGCTTAGAAGTCGCAGCGGGAGCCAATAATGAGCAGTTCTTC. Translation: CASSLEVAAGANNEQFF.

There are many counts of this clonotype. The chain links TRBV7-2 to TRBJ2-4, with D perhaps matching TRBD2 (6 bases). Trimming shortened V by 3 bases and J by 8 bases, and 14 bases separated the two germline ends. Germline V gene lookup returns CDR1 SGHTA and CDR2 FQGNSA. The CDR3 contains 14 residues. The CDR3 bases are TGTGCCAGCAGCTTGGGACTGCCAGCGGACATTCAGTACTTC. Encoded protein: CASSLGLPADIQYF.

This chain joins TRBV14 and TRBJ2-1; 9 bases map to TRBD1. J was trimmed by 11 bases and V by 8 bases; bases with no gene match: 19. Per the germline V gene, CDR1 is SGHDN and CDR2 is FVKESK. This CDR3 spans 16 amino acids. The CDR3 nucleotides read TGTGCCAGCTCCCCACAGGGGGCAGGCAGACAATCGAAGCAGTTCTTC. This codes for CASSPQGAGRQSKQFF.

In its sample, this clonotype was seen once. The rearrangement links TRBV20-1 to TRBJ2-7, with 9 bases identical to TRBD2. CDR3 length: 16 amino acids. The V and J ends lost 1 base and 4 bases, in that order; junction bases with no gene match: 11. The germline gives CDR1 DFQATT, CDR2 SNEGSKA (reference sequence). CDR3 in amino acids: CSARGGLAGTPYEQYF. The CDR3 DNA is TGCAGTGCTAGAGGGGGGCTAGCGGGAACTCCTTACGAGCAGTACTTC.

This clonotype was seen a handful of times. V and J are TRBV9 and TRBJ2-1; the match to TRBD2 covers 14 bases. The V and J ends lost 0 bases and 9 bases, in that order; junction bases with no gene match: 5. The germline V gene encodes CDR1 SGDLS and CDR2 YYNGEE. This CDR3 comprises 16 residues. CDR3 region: CASSVVGGTSGGEQFF. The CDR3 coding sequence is TGTGCCAGCAGCGTAGTAGGGGGGACTAGCGGGGGTGAGCAGTTCTTC. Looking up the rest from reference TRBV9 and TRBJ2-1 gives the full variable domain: DSGVTQTPKHLITATGQRVTLRCSPRSGDLSVYWYQQSLDQGLQFLIQYYNGEERAKGNILERFSAQQFPDLHSELNLSSLELGDSALYFCASSVVGGTSGGEQFFGPGTRLTVL.

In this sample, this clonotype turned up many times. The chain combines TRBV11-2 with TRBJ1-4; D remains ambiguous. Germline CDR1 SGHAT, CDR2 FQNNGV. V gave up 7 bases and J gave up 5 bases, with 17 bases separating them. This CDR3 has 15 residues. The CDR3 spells CASNDREQLNEKLFF. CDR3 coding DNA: TGTGCCAGCAACGATCGAGAACAGTTAAATGAAAAACTGTTTTTT.

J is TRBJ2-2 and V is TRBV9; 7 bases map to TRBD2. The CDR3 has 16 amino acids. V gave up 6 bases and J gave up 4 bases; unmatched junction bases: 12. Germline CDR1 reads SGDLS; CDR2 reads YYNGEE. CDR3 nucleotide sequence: TGTGCCAGCAACCGTCCGGGACTAAGTTCCACCGGGGAGCTGTTTTTT. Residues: CASNRPGLSSTGELFF.